This TCR beta chain was obtained from a study of cytomegalovirus exposure and HLA in healthy donors. Here immunoSEQ multiplex PCR was the method, and the copy in TCRdb shows in-frame clones only, minus some. In the table there are around 61,000 clones, about 92% of which are singletons. V lost 4 bases and J lost 10, with 16 bases in between. CDR1 SEHNR and CDR2 FQNEAQ come from the germline V gene (reference sequence). The CDR3 spans 13 residues. Separate from the roughly 610-subject first cohort, the approximately 120-subject validation cohort was the one that the donors belonged to. Sequencing used PBMCs. This sequence originates from a man aged 18-30 years in good health and CMV-seronegative. V and J are TRBV7-9 and TRBJ1-1; no firm D call. This chain's CDR3 is CASSSHVRDTAFF. The CDR3 bases are TGTGCCAGCAGCTCCCATGTGAGGGATACAGCTTTCTTT.